Each of the 20 T cell receptor beta chains below was sequenced from the same sample in a study of Ad26.COV2.S vaccination and SARS-CoV-2 variants. Clones were sequenced by immunoSEQ multiplex PCR, and TCRdb holds only the in-frame ones, with some missing. The sample carries fewer than 400,000 clones, about 82% recorded once. Treatment here: roughly 18 received Ad26.COV2.S at low or high dose, single or two shots; roughly five received placebo; per-sample allocation not given. Day 63 following the first vaccine or placebo injection was when the samples were taken. Sample: peripheral blood, taken in a trial of Ad26.COV2.S vaccine versus placebo. These receptors were collected from a person aged 18 to 65 who received the Ad26.COV2.S COVID-19 vaccine or a placebo.

V usage is TRBV19 and J usage is TRBJ2-5, with D possibly TRBD1 on 6 matching bases. There are 15 residues in the CDR3. V gave up 0 bases and J gave up 5 bases, with 13 bases separating them. CDR1 LNHDA and CDR2 SQIVND come from the germline V gene (reference sequence). The CDR3 nucleotides are TGTGCCAGTAGTATAGAGACAGGTTTTTCGGAGACCCAGTACTTC. Encoded protein: CASSIETGFSETQYF. The full variable domain, completed using reference TRBV19 and TRBJ2-5, is DGGITQSPKYLFRKEGQNVTLSCEQNLNHDAMYWYRQDPGQGLRLIYYSQIVNDFQKGDIAEGYSVSREKKESFPLTVTSAQKNPTAFYLCASSIETGFSETQYFGPGTRLLVL.

This chain connects TRBV27 to TRBJ1-5; D ambiguous. This CDR3 is 15 amino acids long. Germline V gives CDR1 MNHEY, CDR2 SMNVEV (reference sequence). V was cut by 1 base and J by 4 bases, with 11 bases left in between. In nucleotides, the CDR3 is TGTGCCAGCAGTTTATGGGGAGTAGGTAATCAGCCCCAGCATTTT. It is translated as CASSLWGVGNQPQHF.

The chain employs TRBV28 and TRBJ1-6; the match to TRBD1 covers 9 bases. CDR3 length: 15 residues. Germline CDR1 and CDR2: MDHEN and SYDVKM. With 4 bases clipped from V and 10 bases from J, the junction kept 8 bases outside the gene matches. This CDR3 reads CASSSRTGVGSPLHF. CDR3 nucleotide sequence: TGTGCCAGCAGTTCAAGGACAGGGGTGGGATCACCCCTCCACTTT.

The V and J genes are TRBV7-9 and TRBJ2-1; 7 bases line up with TRBD2. This CDR3 region has 16 residues. The germline V gene encodes CDR1 SEHNR and CDR2 FQNEAQ (reference sequence). V shed 1 base and J 7 bases; nucleotides not matched to a gene: 10. Here the CDR3 DNA reads TGTGCCAGCAGCTTAGATGCCGGGGGGACGGGGAATGAGCAGTTCTTC. Protein product: CASSLDAGGTGNEQFF.

V usage is TRBV6-5 and J usage is TRBJ1-5; D is unresolved. The V gene lost 0 bases and the J gene lost 0 bases, with 6 bases spanning the gap. Germline loops: CDR1 MNHEY, CDR2 SVGAGI. The CDR3 has 15 amino acids. CDR3 loop: CASSYSRYSNQPQHF. The CDR3 nucleotides are TGTGCCAGCAGTTACTCGAGATATAGCAATCAGCCCCAGCATTTT.

This chain uses TRBV11-2 with TRBJ1-4; D is ambiguous. Trimming cost V 0 bases and J 4 bases, with 15 bases left between them. The germline V gene has CDR1 SGHAT and CDR2 FQNNGV. CDR3 size: 17 residues. The CDR3 sequence is CASSLEKVPRFNEKLFF. CDR3 in DNA: TGTGCCAGCAGCTTAGAGAAGGTGCCGAGATTTAATGAAAAACTGTTTTTT.

The rearrangement uses TRBV3-1 (or the pseudogene TRBV3-2) and TRBJ2-6; no clear D gene. Germline V gene lookup returns CDR1 LGHDT and CDR2 YNNKEL (reference sequence). Trimming took off 0 bases at V and 0 bases at J, with 9 bases between the two ends. There are 17 residues in the CDR3. The CDR3 protein is CASSQEHGNSGANVLTF. The DNA of the CDR3 is TGTGCCAGCAGCCAAGAGCACGGAAACTCTGGGGCCAACGTCCTGACTTTC.

This chain links TRBV29-1 with TRBJ2-3; possible D gene TRBD1, 5 bases. The CDR3 is made up of 13 amino acids. Germline V lookup: CDR1 SQVTM, CDR2 ANQGSEA. CDR3: CSIVGARTDTQYF. CDR3 coding DNA: TGCAGTATTGTAGGGGCCCGCACAGATACGCAGTATTTT.

A few counts support this clone. The chain recombines TRBV7-9 with TRBJ1-2, with D possibly being TRBD1 (6 bases). V was pared by 1 base and J by 8 bases, with 8 bases between. Per germline, CDR1 SEHNR and CDR2 FQNEAQ (reference sequence). This CDR3 contains 12 residues. The CDR3 sequence is CASSLVRGGYTF. The CDR3 coding sequence is TGTGCCAGCAGCTTAGTCAGGGGCGGCTACACCTTC.

The chain uses TRBV7-6 and TRBJ1-6; D is undetermined. The V end was cut by 4 bases, the J end by 9 bases, with 13 bases between. This CDR3 region has 14 residues. Germline CDR1 SGHVS, CDR2 FNYEAQ. CDR3 DNA sequence: TGTGCCAGCAGCTGGGGAGAGCGGAGTTCACCCCTCCACTTT. Amino acid sequence: CASSWGERSSPLHF.

The chain recombines TRBV7-3 with TRBJ1-3; no reliable D call. CDR3 length: 15 amino acids. Trimming removed 8 bases at V and 3 bases at J, with 17 bases between. CDR1 is SGHTA, CDR2 FQGTGA, per germline. The CDR3 DNA is TGTGCCAGCCCGCCCGGGGAAACCTTTGGAAACACCATATATTTT. It is translated as CASPPGETFGNTIYF.

CDR3 loop: CASSHPWGPKRNTEAFF. The CDR3 DNA reads as TGTGCCAGCAGCCACCCCTGGGGGCCCAAAAGGAACACTGAAGCTTTCTTT. The V gene is TRBV3-1 (or the pseudogene TRBV3-2), the J gene TRBJ1-1; a weak D match, TRBD1 (6 bases). V was pared by 3 bases and J by 1 base, with 18 bases between. Germline values: CDR1 LGHDT, CDR2 YNNKEL (reference sequence). CDR3 size: 17 residues.

This chain connects TRBV2 to TRBJ2-7; D might be TRBD1 (6 bases). In germline, CDR1 is SNHLY, CDR2 FYNNEI. The CDR3 has 15 residues. V lost 1 base and J lost 3, with 13 bases in between. The CDR3 sequence: CASSEDRVHRYEQYF. The DNA of the CDR3 is TGTGCCAGCAGTGAAGACAGGGTCCACCGCTACGAGCAGTACTTC.

The rearrangement joins TRBV3-1 (or the pseudogene TRBV3-2) to TRBJ1-1; tentative D call: TRBD1 (6 bases). Between the trimmed V and J ends, which lost 3 bases and 2 bases, there was a span of 13 bases. From germline, CDR1 is LGHDT and CDR2 YNNKEL (reference sequence). The CDR3 consists of 15 residues. The CDR3 reads CASSQFTGGNTEAFF. CDR3 nucleotide sequence: TGTGCCAGCAGCCAGTTCACGGGGGGCAACACTGAAGCTTTCTTT.

The J gene is TRBJ1-6, the V gene TRBV5-1; 8 positions match TRBD1. The CDR3 loop spans 13 amino acids. The J segment lost 10 bases and the V segment lost 3 bases, leaving 3 bases of the junction unmatched. Germline values: CDR1 SGHRS, CDR2 YFSETQ. The CDR3 nucleotides read TGCGCCAGCAGCTCCGCAGGGGGCTCACCCCTCCACTTT. Encoded protein: CASSSAGGSPLHF.

V is TRBV30 and J is TRBJ2-5; 8 positions agree with TRBD1. Losses at the gene ends were 4 bases for V and 2 bases for J; bases not matched to a gene: 6. Germline CDR1 reads GTSNPN; CDR2 reads SVGIG (reference sequence). The CDR3 runs to 14 residues. The CDR3 nucleotides are TGTGCCTGGAACCTGGGACAGGATCAAGAGACCCAGTACTTC. Translated: CAWNLGQDQETQYF.

This chain connects TRBV15 to TRBJ1-1; possibly TRBD1 for D (5 bases). The V end lost 3 bases, the J end lost 5 bases, and 16 bases lay between the germline ends. This CDR3 region has 15 residues. Germline V gene data show CDR1 as LNHNV and CDR2 as YYDKDF (reference sequence). The CDR3 DNA reads TGTGCCACCAGCAGCGGAAACAGGCAGATTACTGAAGCTTTCTTT. Its translation is CATSSGNRQITEAFF.

This clone has more than one count but fewer than ten. CDR3 coding DNA: TGTGCCAGCACCATGACAGCGAACACCGGGGAGCTGTTTTTT. Translating gives CASTMTANTGELFF. V and J are TRBV7-9 and TRBJ2-2; perhaps TRBD1 as D (5 bases). The CDR3 loop spans 14 amino acids. From germline, CDR1 is SEHNR and CDR2 FQNEAQ (reference sequence). V lost 7 bases, J lost 0 bases, and 9 bases lay in between.

The chain combines TRBV2 with TRBJ1-5, with 7 bases aligning to TRBD1. The germline CDR1 and CDR2 sequences are SNHLY and FYNNEI. V lost 8 bases, J lost 4 bases, and 5 bases stayed unmatched. The CDR3 length is 13 residues. This CDR3 reads CASGWDRNQPQHF. DNA for the CDR3: TGTGCCAGCGGTTGGGACAGAAATCAGCCCCAGCATTTT.

This clone came up a few times. Within the sample, other DNA sequences also encode this same CDR3. The chain joins TRBV28 to TRBJ2-1; no clear D. Germline CDR1 MDHEN, CDR2 SYDVKM. This CDR3 is 11 amino acids long. The V end was cut by 6 bases, the J end by 4 bases, with 4 bases between. The CDR3 bases are TGTGCCAGCAGCCCTTACAATGAGCAGTTCTTC. Translation gives CASSPYNEQFF.